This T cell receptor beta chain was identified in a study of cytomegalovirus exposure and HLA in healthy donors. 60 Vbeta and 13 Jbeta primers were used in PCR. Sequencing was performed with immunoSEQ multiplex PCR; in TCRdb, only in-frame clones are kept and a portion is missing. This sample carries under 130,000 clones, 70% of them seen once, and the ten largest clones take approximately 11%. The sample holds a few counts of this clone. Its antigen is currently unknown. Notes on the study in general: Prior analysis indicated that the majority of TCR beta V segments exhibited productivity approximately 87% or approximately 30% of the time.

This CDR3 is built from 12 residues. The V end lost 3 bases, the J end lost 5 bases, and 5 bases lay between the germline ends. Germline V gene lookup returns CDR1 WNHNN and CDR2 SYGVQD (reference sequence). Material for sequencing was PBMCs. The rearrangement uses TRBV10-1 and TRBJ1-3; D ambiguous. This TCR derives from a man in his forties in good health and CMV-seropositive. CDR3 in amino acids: CASSENRNTIYF. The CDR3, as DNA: TGCGCCAGCAGTGAAAACAGAAACACCATATATTTT.